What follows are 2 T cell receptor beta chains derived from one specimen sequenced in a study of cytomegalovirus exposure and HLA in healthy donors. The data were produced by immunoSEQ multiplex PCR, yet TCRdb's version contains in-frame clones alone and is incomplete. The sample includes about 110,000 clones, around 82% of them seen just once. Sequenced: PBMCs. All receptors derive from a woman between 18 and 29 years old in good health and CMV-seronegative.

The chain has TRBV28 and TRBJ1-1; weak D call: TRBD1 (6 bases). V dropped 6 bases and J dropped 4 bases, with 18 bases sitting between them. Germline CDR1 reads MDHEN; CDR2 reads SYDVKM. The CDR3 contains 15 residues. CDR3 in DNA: TGTGCCAGCAGCTCCGGGGGGGCGCGTCGCACTGAAGCTTTCTTT. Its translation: CASSSGGARRTEAFF.

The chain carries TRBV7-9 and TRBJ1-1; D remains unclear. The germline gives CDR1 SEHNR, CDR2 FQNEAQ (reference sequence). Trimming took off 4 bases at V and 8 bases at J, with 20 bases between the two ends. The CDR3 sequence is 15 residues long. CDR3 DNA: TGTGCCAGCAGCTCAGATTATTCTCCGAAGAAAGAAGCTTTCTTT. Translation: CASSSDYSPKKEAFF.